One sample yielded the 16 T cell receptor beta chains listed below, sequenced in a study of tumor and adjacent non-tumor tissue in lung cancer. The template was RNA from unsorted bulk tissue. TCRbeta libraries were built with three rounds of nested PCR, modified from ARM-PCR. MiXCR was run by TCRdb on the multiplex PCR reads, yielding one entry per CDR3 protein. The sample yields roughly 200,000 distinct CDR3 sequences, around 71% seen once. The specimen was lung tumor tissue. The receptors derive from a man aged 55 to 70 with non-small cell lung cancer.

The chain carries TRBV5-4 and TRBJ2-5; 12 bases align to TRBD2. Per the germline V gene, CDR1 is SGHNT and CDR2 is YYREEE (reference sequence). V lost 4 bases to trimming and J lost 5 bases; unmatched junction nucleotides: 6. The CDR3 spans 15 residues. CDR3 amino acids: CASSRASGRAETQYF. The CDR3 DNA sequence: TGTGCCAGCAGCAGAGCTAGCGGGAGGGCGGAGACCCAGTACTTC.

The chain employs TRBV6-1 and TRBJ1-5; 8 positions agree with TRBD1. The trim removed 7 bases at V and 12 bases at J, leaving 17 bases unmatched. The CDR3 loop spans 15 amino acids. Germline values: CDR1 MNHNS, CDR2 SASEGT. The CDR3 is CASNSDRVGNQRQHF. CDR3 nucleotides: TGTGCCAGCAATTCGGACAGGGTAGGGAATCAACGCCAGCATTTT.

On this clonotype: The junction does not match germline at one end; this may be a read error. This chain joins TRBV5-5 and TRBJ2-6, with D hard to call. Germline V gene data show CDR1 as SGHKS and CDR2 as YYEKEE (reference sequence). CDR3 length: 17 residues. The CDR3, as DNA: TGTGCCAGCAGCTTGGCCAGGAATAGGGCAGGTGGCAACGTCCGGACTTTC. This translates into CASSLARNRAGGNVRTF.

On this clonotype: A much larger clonotype is one base distant, so this may be a read error. The V and J genes are TRBV5-4 and TRBJ1-5; TRBD1 aligns across 9 bases. The CDR3 has 15 amino acids. The germline CDR1 and CDR2 sequences are SGHNT and YYREEE (reference sequence). The CDR3 reads CASSLQGAGNQSQHF. As DNA, the CDR3 is TGTGCCAGCAGCCTACAGGGGGCAGGGAATCAGTCCCAGCATTTT.

Of note for this clonotype: Germline and junction disagree at one end, which may indicate a read error. The J gene is TRBJ1-1, the V gene TRBV4-1, with 7 bases identical to TRBD1. CDR1 and CDR2 (germline): MGHRA, YSYEKL. The CDR3 is 18 amino acids. The CDR3 here is CASSHPRGEGEKITEAFF. The CDR3 DNA is TGCGCCAGCAGCCACCCCAGGGGGGAGGGAGAAAAGATCACTGAGGCTTTCTTT.

This clonotype was observed a single time. This chain joins TRBV4-1 and TRBJ2-3; TRBD2 is a possible D gene (6 bases). Per the germline V gene, CDR1 is MGHRA and CDR2 is YSYEKL. This CDR3 is built from 15 residues. CDR3: CTSSFHVSSTDTQYF. The CDR3, as DNA: TGCACTAGCAGCTTCCACGTCTCTAGCACAGATACGCAGTATTTT.

Of note for this clonotype: Sequence at one end of the junction differs from germline and may be a read error. The chain uses TRBV29-1 and TRBJ1-1; D gene unclear. The CDR3 extends over 12 amino acids. From germline, CDR1 is SQVTM and CDR2 ANQGSEA. CDR3 region: CILEGGSAEPFF. The CDR3 region has the DNA TGCATCCTTGAAGGTGGATCCGCTGAACCTTTCTTT.

A note on this clonotype: The junction departs from the called germline gene at one end, perhaps through a read error. The V call is TRBV6-5, the J call TRBJ2-7; 12 bases agree with TRBD2. CDR3 length: 15 amino acids. Germline V lookup: CDR1 MNHEY, CDR2 SVGAGI. CDR3 in amino acids: CASSPLAGGFYKQYF. DNA of the CDR3: TGTGCTAGCAGTCCACTAGCGGGGGGCTTCTACAAGCAGTACTTC.

This clonotype was observed a few times. This chain links TRBV29-1 with TRBJ1-1; 10 nucleotides agree with TRBD1. The junction had 3 bases not matched to a gene; V was cut back by 6 bases and J by 5 bases. The CDR3 spans 12 residues. Germline-derived CDR1 and CDR2 are SQVTM and ANQGSEA. The CDR3 here is CSVGQGVTEAFF. The DNA for the CDR3 is TGCAGCGTAGGACAGGGGGTGACTGAAGCTTTCTTT. Combining the CDR3 with reference TRBV29-1 and TRBJ1-1 gives the whole variable domain SAVISQKPSRDICQRGTSLTIQCQVDSQVTMMFWYRQQPGQSLTLIATANQGSEATYESGFVIDKFPISRPNLTFSTLTVSNMSPEDSSIYLCSVGQGVTEAFFGQGTRLTVV.

The chain recombines TRBV20-1 with TRBJ2-3; D is ambiguous. The J call could be wrong; TRBJ1-5 is a better fit for the DNA end. The CDR3 runs to 15 residues. From germline, CDR1 is DFQATT and CDR2 SNEGSKA (reference sequence). The CDR3 bases are TGCAGTGCTAGACTGCTAGCGGAAACAACAGATACGCAGCATTTT. It yields the protein CSARLLAETTDTQHF.

This clonotype is a singleton in its sample. The conserved phenylalanine or tryptophan is not found at the CDR3 terminus, so this likely reflects a read error. The rearrangement joins TRBV10-1 to TRBJ1-1, with no clear D. CDR3 size: 13 residues. The V end lost 1 base, the J end lost 8 bases, and 11 bases lay between the germline ends. The germline V gene has CDR1 WNHNN and CDR2 SYGVQD (reference sequence). CDR3 in amino acids: CASSEYSSREAFC. As DNA, the CDR3 is TGCGCCAGCAGTGAGTATTCGTCGCGGGAAGCTTTCTGT.

A remark on this clonotype: Sequence at one end of the junction differs from germline and may be a read error. This chain links TRBV6-1 with TRBJ1-5, with D tentatively TRBD1 (5 bases). Germline lookup yields CDR1 MNHNS and CDR2 SASEGT. The CDR3 is made up of 14 amino acids. The CDR3 here is CASRSGATLQPQHF. The CDR3 nucleotides read TGTGCCAGCAGGAGTGGGGCAACCCTTCAGCCCCAGCATTTC.

This clonotype occurred a few times. A much larger clone differs from this one at a single base, so this may be a read error. The chain is built from TRBV11-3 and TRBJ2-6, with D tentatively TRBD1 or TRBD2 (5 bases each). The CDR3 runs 16 residues. The germline V gene encodes CDR1 SGHNT and CDR2 YENEEA. Trimming took off 5 bases at V and 0 bases at J, with 11 bases between the two ends. CDR3 sequence reads: CASSPVGTSGANVLTF. CDR3 DNA: TGTGCCAGCAGCCCAGTGGGGACCTCTGGGGCCAACGTCCTGACTTTC.

In regard to this clonotype: This may be a read error: a much more frequent sequence differs by one nucleotide. V gene TRBV11-2 combines with J gene TRBJ2-1; D remains ambiguous. The germline V gene has CDR1 SGHAT and CDR2 FQNNGV. There are 12 residues in the CDR3. CDR3 in DNA: TGTGCCAGCAGGACCGCGGTGAATGAGCACTTCTTC. This gives the protein CASRTAVNEHFF.

The count of this clonotype is one. Sequence at one end of the junction differs from germline and may be a read error. The rearrangement joins TRBV20-1 to TRBJ2-7; TRBD2 matches at 7 bases. Per the germline V gene, CDR1 is DFQATT and CDR2 is SNEGSKA (reference sequence). The CDR3 sequence is 14 residues long. CDR3 nucleotide sequence: TGCAGTGCTAGAGTGGGGACTAAACCCTACGAGCAATACTTC. It encodes CSARVGTKPYEQYF.

CDR3 in DNA: TGTGCCAGCAGCTCCCGAGGCTGGGGGGGCCGTACCTACAATGAGCAGTTCTTC. Translated: CASSSRGWGGRTYNEQFF. This sequence joins TRBV11-2 and TRBJ2-1, with D perhaps matching TRBD2 (7 bases). CDR3 size: 18 residues. In germline, CDR1 is SGHAT, CDR2 FQNNGV. Trimming shortened V by 4 bases and J by 2 bases, and 21 bases separated the two germline ends.